What follows are 29 T cell receptor beta chains derived from one specimen sequenced in a study of blood T cells in healthy people across ages. Alongside a J-beta primer mix, a sample-barcoded 5' primer served in a second PCR lasting roughly 7 to 11 cycles. MiXCR, run by TCRdb on the 5' RACE reads, gives a single entry per CDR3 protein. Counted here are roughly 680,000 distinct CDR3 sequences, over 20% occurring once; the ten biggest clones make up roughly 3.4%. Sample: blood. The receptors come from a man between 65 and 85 years old in good health.

This chain joins TRBV7-8 and TRBJ2-3; TRBD1 aligns across 7 bases. Germline lookup yields CDR1 SGHVS and CDR2 FQNEAQ. J lost 4 bases, V lost 3 bases, and 10 bases had no gene match. CDR3 length: 16 amino acids. For the CDR3, the DNA is TGTGCCAGCAGCTTTTGGGGAGACAGGGTCCCAGATACGCAGTATTTT. As protein: CASSFWGDRVPDTQYF.

The chain combines TRBV27 with TRBJ2-7, with 7 bases that match TRBD2. V shed 6 bases, J shed 3 bases, and the junction held 5 bases outside the gene matches. CDR1 is MNHEY and CDR2 is SMNVEV in the germline V gene (reference sequence). The CDR3 length is 13 residues. CDR3 protein: CASRGTNNYEQYF. CDR3 nucleotide sequence: TGTGCCAGCAGAGGGACTAACAACTACGAGCAGTACTTC.

This clonotype has more than one count but fewer than ten. The V gene is TRBV9, the J gene TRBJ2-5, with D possibly being TRBD2 (6 bases). Deletions cut 0 bases from V and 5 bases from J, with 14 bases between. CDR3 size: 15 residues. Germline V gene lookup returns CDR1 SGDLS and CDR2 YYNGEE. This CDR3 is CASSVDLGGVETQYF. CDR3 in DNA: TGTGCCAGCAGCGTAGATCTAGGAGGGGTGGAGACCCAGTACTTC.

The gene calls are TRBV25-1 and TRBJ1-2; D ambiguous. Germline CDR1 and CDR2: MGHDK and SYGVNS. Trimming removed 1 base at V and 6 bases at J, with 15 bases between. The CDR3 runs 15 residues. The CDR3: CASSESRRGKDGYTF. The CDR3 DNA is TGTGCCAGCAGTGAATCACGGCGCGGGAAGGATGGCTACACCTTC.

Only a few counts were recorded for this clonotype. This chain connects TRBV3-1 to TRBJ2-5; no clear D. CDR1 is LGHDT, CDR2 YNNKEL, per germline (reference sequence). The CDR3 length is 15 residues. Trimming left V 3 bases short and J 3 bases short, with 14 bases between. This CDR3 reads CASSQSTLSEETQYF. CDR3 coding DNA: TGTGCCAGCAGCCAGTCGACCCTAAGTGAAGAGACCCAGTACTTC.

This clonotype was observed a few times. V gene TRBV5-6 combines with J gene TRBJ2-3, with TRBD2 matching 10 bases. Germline assignment: CDR1 SGHDT and CDR2 YYEEEE. The CDR3 runs 17 residues. The trim removed 1 base at V and 3 bases at J, leaving 8 bases unmatched. The CDR3 DNA reads as TGTGCCAGCAGCTTGCGGCCTAGCGGGAGCCGGACAGATACGCAGTATTTT. Translating gives CASSLRPSGSRTDTQYF.

This clonotype was picked up a small number of times. One end of the junction varies from germline; a read error may be responsible. The V and J genes are TRBV6-2 or TRBV6-3 and TRBJ1-5; D may be TRBD1 (5 bases). Germline CDR1 MNHEY, CDR2 SVGEGT. This CDR3 has 14 amino acids. For the CDR3, the DNA is TGTGCCAGCAGACTGACAGAAGGCAACCAGCCCCAGCATTTT. Residues: CASRLTEGNQPQHF.

V gene TRBV25-1 combines with J gene TRBJ2-2, with TRBD1 identical over 8 bases. The ends lost 8 bases at V and 8 bases at J; junction bases unmatched: 13. CDR3 length equals 15 residues. Germline CDR1 is MGHDK and CDR2 is SYGVNS. The CDR3 sequence: CASPDKGQGSGELFF. The CDR3 bases are TGTGCCAGCCCAGACAAAGGACAGGGATCGGGGGAGCTGTTTTTT. The full variable domain, in which reference TRBV25-1 and TRBJ2-2 provide the parts outside the CDR3, is EADIYQTPRYLVIGTGKKITLECSQTMGHDKMYWYQQDPGMELHLIHYSYGVNSTEKGDLSSESTVSRIRTEHFPLTLESARPSHTSQYLCASPDKGQGSGELFFGEGSRLTVL.

The chain joins TRBV10-3 to TRBJ2-5; a possible D gene is TRBD2 (6 bases). This CDR3 is built from 15 residues. Trimming removed 2 bases at V and 3 bases at J, with 13 bases between. The germline CDR1 and CDR2 sequences are ENHRY and SYGVKD. As DNA, the CDR3 is TGTGCCATCAGTGAGGGCGTAGCGGCCGAAGAGACCCAGTACTTC. Its translation is CAISEGVAAEETQYF.

This chain uses TRBV28 with TRBJ2-5; D might be TRBD2 (6 bases). CDR3 length: 14 residues. Deletions cut 7 bases from V and 3 bases from J, with 15 bases between. Germline CDR1 and CDR2: MDHEN and SYDVKM. The CDR3 region is CASTGRRGKETQYF. In DNA form, the CDR3 reads TGTGCCAGCACCGGGAGAAGAGGAAAAGAGACCCAGTACTTC.

The CDR3 DNA sequence: TGCAGTGCTTGGGCGGGGGGGAGGAACAATGAGCAGTTCTTC. Amino acids: CSAWAGGRNNEQFF. The chain recombines TRBV20-1 with TRBJ2-1; TRBD2 matches 9 bases. The CDR3 has 14 amino acids. J gave up 5 bases and V 5 bases, and 7 bases lay outside the gene matches. CDR1 is DFQATT, CDR2 SNEGSKA, per germline (reference sequence).

The rearrangement uses TRBV25-1 and TRBJ2-6; 7 bases line up with TRBD2. Per the germline V gene, CDR1 is MGHDK and CDR2 is SYGVNS. The V and J ends lost 0 bases and 3 bases, in that order; junction bases with no gene match: 14. This CDR3 region has 20 residues. The DNA for the CDR3 is TGTGCCAGCAGTGAATATCTCGGACTCCCAACTAGCGATGGGGCCAACGTCCTGACTTTC. Encoded protein: CASSEYLGLPTSDGANVLTF.

The chain recombines TRBV12-3 or TRBV12-4 with TRBJ1-4; D is unclear. V shed 6 bases and J shed 8 bases, with 13 bases lying between them. CDR3 length: 13 amino acids. In DNA, the CDR3 is TGTGCCAGCAGCTTCCGGGCGGGGGAAAAACTGTTTTTT. Its protein is CASSFRAGEKLFF.

The chain recombines TRBV18 with TRBJ2-3; 7 bases align to TRBD2. CDR1 and CDR2 (germline): KGHSH, LQKENI. V shed 5 bases, J shed 2 bases, and the junction held 10 bases outside the gene matches. CDR3 length: 16 residues. The CDR3 nucleotides are TGTGCCAGCTCAACGGGGCAAGCGGGATCCACAGATACGCAGTATTTT. It specifies CASSTGQAGSTDTQYF.

This clonotype was picked up a small number of times. Sequence at one end of the junction differs from germline and may be a read error. The J gene is TRBJ2-5, the V gene TRBV5-1; D not resolved. The germline gives CDR1 SGHRS, CDR2 YFSETQ. The CDR3 is 13 amino acids. CDR3 DNA: TGCGCCAGCAGCTTGCTGGGGATGGAGACCCAGGACTTC. Its protein is CASSLLGMETQDF.

The chain combines TRBV29-1 with TRBJ2-2; a possible D gene is TRBD1 (5 bases). With 4 bases removed from V and 3 bases from J, the gap between germline ends came to 9 bases. Germline lookup yields CDR1 SQVTM and CDR2 ANQGSEA. The CDR3 loop spans 13 amino acids. The CDR3 here is CSVGEGDTGELFF. CDR3 nucleotide sequence: TGCAGCGTTGGAGAAGGGGACACCGGGGAGCTGTTTTTT.

The V call is TRBV29-1, the J call TRBJ2-3; 8 bases match TRBD2. The CDR3 covers 14 residues. CDR1 is SQVTM, CDR2 ANQGSEA, per germline. Losses at the gene ends were 3 bases for V and 6 bases for J; bases not matched to a gene: 8. CDR3 protein: CSVEHSGRVDTQYF. The CDR3 DNA follows: TGCAGCGTTGAGCATTCCGGGAGGGTGGATACGCAGTATTTT.

V gene TRBV20-1 combines with J gene TRBJ2-1; 10 positions match TRBD2. The J call is doubtful: the DNA matches TRBJ2-5 better. CDR1 is DFQATT and CDR2 is SNEGSKA in the germline V gene (reference sequence). This CDR3 has 14 amino acids. CDR3 amino acids: CSARAGGPSETQYF. The CDR3 DNA reads TGCAGTGCTCGAGCGGGAGGGCCCTCAGAGACCCAGTACTTC.

The chain links TRBV29-1 to TRBJ1-1; possibly TRBD1 for D (5 bases). CDR1 is SQVTM, CDR2 ANQGSEA, per germline. The length of the CDR3 is 11 residues. V dropped 7 bases and J dropped 3 bases, with 9 bases sitting between them. The chain's CDR3 is CSGGRDTEAFF. CDR3 nucleotides: TGCAGCGGGGGCAGGGACACTGAAGCTTTCTTT.

The chain recombines TRBV20-1 with TRBJ2-5; 14 nucleotides agree with TRBD2. The J call could be wrong; TRBJ2-1 is a better fit for the DNA end. The length of the CDR3 is 15 residues. From germline, CDR1 is DFQATT and CDR2 SNEGSKA (reference sequence). CDR3 in DNA: TGCAGTGCTTCGACTAGCGGGAGGGCCATAAATGAGCAGTTCTTC. It codes for CSASTSGRAINEQFF.

This rearrangement joins TRBV27 to TRBJ2-7; D not certain. Germline V gene lookup returns CDR1 MNHEY and CDR2 SMNVEV (reference sequence). V gave up 8 bases and J gave up 0 bases, with 17 bases separating them. The CDR3 is 15 amino acids. The CDR3 loop is CASLTGGPGSYEQYF. The CDR3, as DNA: TGTGCCAGCCTTACGGGTGGCCCGGGCTCCTACGAGCAGTACTTC.

This clonotype came up a few times. The rearrangement joins TRBV6-5 to TRBJ2-1, with 13 bases fitting TRBD2. The CDR3 consists of 17 residues. The V segment lost 4 bases and the J segment 6 bases; nucleotides outside the gene matches: 9. CDR1 MNHEY and CDR2 SVGAGI come from the germline V gene. The CDR3 nucleotides are TGTGCCAGCAGTTTCCAGAAGGGACTAGCGGGAAGCAATGAGCAGTTCTTC. It specifies CASSFQKGLAGSNEQFF.

This clonotype was picked up a small number of times. V gene TRBV12-3 or TRBV12-4 combines with J gene TRBJ1-5; no firm D call. V lost 6 bases, J lost 7 bases, and 10 bases lay in between. The CDR3 sequence is 12 residues long. In nucleotides, the CDR3 is TGTGCCAGCAGCATTGGCGGACAGCCCCAGCATTTT. This translates into CASSIGGQPQHF.

A few counts support this clonotype. The chain carries TRBV28 and TRBJ2-3; 8 bases line up with TRBD2. This CDR3 spans 14 amino acids. V lost 6 bases to trimming and J lost 8 bases; unmatched junction nucleotides: 10. Germline CDR1 is MDHEN and CDR2 is SYDVKM. In DNA form, the CDR3 reads TGTGCCAGCAGCTCGGGACTAGGACGTGGTACGCAGTATTTT. Amino acids: CASSSGLGRGTQYF.

The V and J genes are TRBV14 and TRBJ2-5; no firm D call. V was shortened by 4 bases and J by 4 bases, with 13 bases between the two germline ends. The CDR3 totals 14 residues. CDR1 and CDR2 (germline): SGHDN, FVKESK. CDR3 amino acids: CASSPTSYTETQYF. As DNA, the CDR3 is TGTGCCAGCAGCCCCACGTCGTATACAGAGACCCAGTACTTC.

The chain combines TRBV20-1 with TRBJ2-3; TRBD2 aligns across 9 bases. CDR1 is DFQATT, CDR2 SNEGSKA, per germline (reference sequence). With 4 bases clipped from V and 4 bases from J, the junction kept 3 bases outside the gene matches. This CDR3 is 13 amino acids long. The CDR3 loop reads CSATSGIADTQYF. The CDR3 bases are TGCAGTGCTACTAGCGGGATAGCAGATACGCAGTATTTT.

Notes on this clonotype: An end of the junction differs from the germline gene, which may be a read error. The chain uses TRBV6-2 or TRBV6-3 and TRBJ2-6; 9 nucleotides align to TRBD1. This CDR3 comprises 17 residues. Germline V gene data show CDR1 as MNHEY and CDR2 as SVGEGT. CDR3 sequence reads: CASRGTGSFSGANVLAF. CDR3 DNA: TGCGCCAGCAGGGGGACAGGGTCATTCTCTGGGGCCAACGTCCTGGCTTTC.

There are many counts of this clonotype. The rearrangement joins TRBV5-1 to TRBJ2-7; a possible D gene is TRBD1 (7 bases). V gave up 4 bases and J gave up 3 bases, with 17 bases separating them. The V gene's germline CDR1 is SGHRS and CDR2 YFSETQ. CDR3 length equals 15 residues. CDR3 in amino acids: CASSRRTGGDYEQYF. DNA of the CDR3: TGCGCCAGCAGCCGCAGGACAGGAGGGGACTACGAGCAGTACTTC. The whole variable domain, filled in from reference TRBV5-1 and TRBJ2-7, reads KAGVTQTPRYLIKTRGQQVTLSCSPISGHRSVSWYQQTPGQGLQFLFEYFSETQRNKGNFPGRFSGRQFSNSRSEMNVSTLELGDSALYLCASSRRTGGDYEQYFGPGTRLTVT.

The chain combines TRBV5-1 with TRBJ1-4, with a weak D call TRBD1 (6 bases). The CDR3 runs 14 residues. The V gene's germline CDR1 is SGHRS and CDR2 YFSETQ. V dropped 4 bases and J dropped 5 bases, with 12 bases sitting between them. Written as DNA, the CDR3 is TGCGCCAGCAGCCAAACAGGGAGGAATGAAAAACTGTTTTTT. The encoded protein is CASSQTGRNEKLFF.